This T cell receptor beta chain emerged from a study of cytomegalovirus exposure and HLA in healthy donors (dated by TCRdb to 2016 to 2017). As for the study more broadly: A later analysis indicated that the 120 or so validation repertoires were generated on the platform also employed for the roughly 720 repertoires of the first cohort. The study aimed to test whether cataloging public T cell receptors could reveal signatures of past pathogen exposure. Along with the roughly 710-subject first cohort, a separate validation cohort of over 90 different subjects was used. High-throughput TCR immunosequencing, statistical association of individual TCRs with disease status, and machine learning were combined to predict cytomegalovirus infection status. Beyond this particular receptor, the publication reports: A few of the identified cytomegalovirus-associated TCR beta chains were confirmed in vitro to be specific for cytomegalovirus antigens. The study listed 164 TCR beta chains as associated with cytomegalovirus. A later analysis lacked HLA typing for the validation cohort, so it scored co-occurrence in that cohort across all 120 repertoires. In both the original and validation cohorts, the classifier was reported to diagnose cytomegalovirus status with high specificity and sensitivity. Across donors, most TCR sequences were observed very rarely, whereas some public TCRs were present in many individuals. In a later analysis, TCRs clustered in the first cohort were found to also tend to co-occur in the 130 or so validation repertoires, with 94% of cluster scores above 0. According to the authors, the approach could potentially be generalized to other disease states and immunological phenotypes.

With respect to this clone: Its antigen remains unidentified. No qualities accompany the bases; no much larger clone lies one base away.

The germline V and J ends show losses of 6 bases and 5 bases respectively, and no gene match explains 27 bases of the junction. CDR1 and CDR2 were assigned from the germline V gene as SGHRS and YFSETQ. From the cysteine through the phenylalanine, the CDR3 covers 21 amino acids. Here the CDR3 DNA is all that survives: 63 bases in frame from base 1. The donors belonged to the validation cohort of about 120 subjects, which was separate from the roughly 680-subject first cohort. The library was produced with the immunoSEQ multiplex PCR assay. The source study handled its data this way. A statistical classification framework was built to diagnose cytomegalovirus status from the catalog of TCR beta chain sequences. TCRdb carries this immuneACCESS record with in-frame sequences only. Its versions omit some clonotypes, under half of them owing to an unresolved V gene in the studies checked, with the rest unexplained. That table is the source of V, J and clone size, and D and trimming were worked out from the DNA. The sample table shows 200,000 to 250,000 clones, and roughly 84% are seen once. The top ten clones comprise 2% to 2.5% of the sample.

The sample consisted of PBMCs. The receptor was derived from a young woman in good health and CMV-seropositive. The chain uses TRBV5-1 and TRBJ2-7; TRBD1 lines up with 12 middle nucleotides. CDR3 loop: CASTNPPRGTGGPPVVNEQYF. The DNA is TGCGCCAGCACAAATCCCCCCCGCGGGACAGGGGGCCCTCCGGTAGTAAACGAGCAGTACTTC.